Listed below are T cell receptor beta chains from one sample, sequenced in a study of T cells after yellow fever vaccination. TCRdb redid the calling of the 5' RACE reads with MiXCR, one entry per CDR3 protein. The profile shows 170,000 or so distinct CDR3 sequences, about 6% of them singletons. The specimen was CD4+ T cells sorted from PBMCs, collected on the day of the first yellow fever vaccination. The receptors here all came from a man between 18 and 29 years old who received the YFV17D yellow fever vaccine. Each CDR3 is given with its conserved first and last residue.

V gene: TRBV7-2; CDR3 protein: CASSFYNTDTQYF
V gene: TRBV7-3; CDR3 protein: CASSFSQGETQYF
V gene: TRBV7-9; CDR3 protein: CASSLHGGGETQYF
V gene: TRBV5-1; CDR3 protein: CASSLTGADSGYTF
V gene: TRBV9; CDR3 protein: CASSDRTGFYNEQFF
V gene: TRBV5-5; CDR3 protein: CASSLSGAGSSYNEQFF
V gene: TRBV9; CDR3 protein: CASSVEGVGNIQYF
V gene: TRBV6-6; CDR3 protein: CASSYSLGHTQYF
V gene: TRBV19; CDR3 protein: CASSTEIDTQYF
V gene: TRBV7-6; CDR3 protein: CASSSGPSTDTQYF
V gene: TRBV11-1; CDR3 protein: CASSLKRGAAGELFF
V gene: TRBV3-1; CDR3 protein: CASSQGHYRGGNTEAFF
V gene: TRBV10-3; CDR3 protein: CAIGVGQGASSVELFF
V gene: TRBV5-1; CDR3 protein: CASSLDFGFEKLFF
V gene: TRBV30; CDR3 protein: CAWSAGAVPDTQYF
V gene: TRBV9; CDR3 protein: CASSSSSGSYNEQFF
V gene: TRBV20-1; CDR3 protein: CSAIRQGYTEAFF
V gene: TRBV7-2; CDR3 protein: CAGRDIGYEQFF
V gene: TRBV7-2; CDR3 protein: CASRLPFANTGELFF
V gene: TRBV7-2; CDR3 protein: CASSVRGRGEPYNEQFF
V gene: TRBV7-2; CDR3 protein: CASNRESSGANVLTF
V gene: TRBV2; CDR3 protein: CASSRASGGGAF
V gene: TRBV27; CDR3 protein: CASSPMGLLRQDMAQHF
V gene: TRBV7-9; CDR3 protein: CASSLAIGRSEQFF
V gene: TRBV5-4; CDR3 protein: CASSQGTGGNTGELFF
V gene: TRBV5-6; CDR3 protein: CASSFGFTGELFF